The clone carrying this T cell receptor beta chain was found a few times. Its specificity is unknown. The PCR had 60 Vbeta and 13 Jbeta primers. Original processing methods: Some 11 million of the 80 million or so unique TCR beta chains counted in a later analysis were shared. Repertoires were generated with immunoSEQ multiplex PCR, while TCRdb's copy carries only in-frame clones and drops some. From that table come the V and J calls and clone size; the DNA was used to work out D and trimming. This sample carries 100,000 to 150,000 clones, 15% of them seen once, and the ten largest clones take 1.5% to 2%. V shed 6 bases and J shed 6 bases, with 19 bases lying between them. The CDR3 extends over 14 amino acids. The germline V gene encodes CDR1 SGHRS and CDR2 YFSETQ. These data originate in a study of cytomegalovirus exposure and HLA in healthy donors. Study results and caveats: Follow-up analysis seemed to connect common viral pathogens with several of the most significant clusters identified. In a later analysis, at a false discovery rate of 0.05, roughly 17,000 TCR beta sequences matched HLA alleles.

The genes are TRBV5-1 and TRBJ2-7; D perhaps matches TRBD2 (7 bases). What was sequenced was PBMCs. This TCR was sampled from a woman aged 18-35 years in good health and CMV-seronegative. CDR3 loop: CASTPLGGLGEQYF. The CDR3 nucleotides read TGCGCCAGCACCCCTTTGGGGGGGCTGGGCGAGCAGTACTTC.